These T cell receptor beta chains were read from a single sample in a study of blood T cell repertoires in COVID-19. TCRdb's table, derived via immunoSEQ multiplex PCR, lists solely in-frame clones and lacks some. The sample lists about 59,000 clones, approximately 78% occurring once. The specimen sequenced was peripheral blood. The receptors stem from a man aged 60 to 69 with COVID-19, enrolled during active disease. Each CDR3 is given without its conserved first and last residue. D genes are given only for firm matches.

V gene	D gene	CDR3 protein
TRBV7-9	NA	ASSYTLASPYEQY
TRBV6-4	TRBD2	ASSPDQGGSGNEQF
TRBV7-9	TRBD1	ASSLNPGQQAF
TRBV4-1	TRBD1	ASSQVGTGTSPLH
TRBV5-8	TRBD1	ASSFGDRAFYEQY
TRBV30	TRBD2	AWSVQSGGDAHEQF
TRBV7-2	NA	ASSLVANTEAF
TRBV6-5	TRBD1	ASSYRDRLNYEQY
TRBV27	NA	ASRSFSYEQY
TRBV7-3	TRBD1	ATTGTAYQPQH
TRBV5-6	NA	ASSLTARRALH
TRBV6-6	NA	ASKQGSINTIY
TRBV4-3	NA	ASSQEYGQETQY
TRBV3-1/TRBV3-2	TRBD2	ASSQSGRAGGSYNEQF
TRBV9	TRBD1	ASSRSDRGTGETQY
TRBV15	NA	ATSRGTAGELF
TRBV27	TRBD2	ASSLRFSGSFYEQY
TRBV6-2/TRBV6-3	TRBD2	ASSSMTSDYEQY
TRBV2	NA	ASSDGGGFTYEQY
TRBV10-3	NA	AISEFQGSNNEQF
TRBV3-1/TRBV3-2	NA	ASSQGGYKQF
TRBV7-9	NA	ASSGTPNTGELF
TRBV30	TRBD2	ACDRGGSRTQY
TRBV7-6	NA	ASSLADGGTDTQY
TRBV30	NA	AWSQGLNNSPLH
TRBV27	TRBD1	ASSSTGAGANVLT
TRBV18	TRBD1	ASSPGQFANTGELF
TRBV20-1	NA	SASWGGRETQY
TRBV5-8	NA	ASSLAGLGNTIY
TRBV6-1	TRBD2	ASSDQRGGRETQY
TRBV5-1	TRBD1	ASSFDRVGGTEAF
TRBV7-9	NA	ASSLTGEQY
TRBV5-4	TRBD1	ASSLPGQGDYGYT
TRBV6-2/TRBV6-3	NA	ASSRRQDGKLF
TRBV11-3	TRBD1	ASSLGGGQRATGEQY
TRBV5-4	TRBD1	ASSPGQGRYEQY
TRBV11-2	NA	ASSALGGRTSYGYT
TRBV3-1/TRBV3-2	NA	ASSQGALHTGELF
TRBV18	TRBD2	ASSPLSSGSGGSDTQY
TRBV19	NA	ATEQADTQY
TRBV19	NA	ASILTGGNIQY
TRBV29-1	NA	SVEDSPGQRH
TRBV3-1/TRBV3-2	NA	ASSQGGSSYNSPLH
TRBV6-5	TRBD1	ASSLGTGGSKNIQY
TRBV15	TRBD2	ATSSLGGRVQETQY
TRBV7-3	NA	ASSYQVGSGYEQF
TRBV6-5	TRBD2	ASSYPTSGRTNEQF
TRBV4-1	TRBD2	ASSQWDYSTGELF
TRBV10-3	NA	AISELADTQY
TRBV5-1	NA	ASSLGGTANNNYGYT
TRBV5-1	NA	ASREYPGGLIYEQY
TRBV6-2/TRBV6-3	TRBD2	ASSLIAGVDNEQF
TRBV27	NA	ASSAGLKLAYNEQF
TRBV2	NA	ASGSQGGVGGYT
TRBV9	NA	ASSVGLVSVPSADTQY
TRBV19	TRBD1	ASTGGFYNEQF
TRBV7-9	TRBD1	ASSPGQGPNEKLF
TRBV9	NA	ASSDGGVSGNTIY
TRBV10-3	TRBD1	AISFAQGATEAF